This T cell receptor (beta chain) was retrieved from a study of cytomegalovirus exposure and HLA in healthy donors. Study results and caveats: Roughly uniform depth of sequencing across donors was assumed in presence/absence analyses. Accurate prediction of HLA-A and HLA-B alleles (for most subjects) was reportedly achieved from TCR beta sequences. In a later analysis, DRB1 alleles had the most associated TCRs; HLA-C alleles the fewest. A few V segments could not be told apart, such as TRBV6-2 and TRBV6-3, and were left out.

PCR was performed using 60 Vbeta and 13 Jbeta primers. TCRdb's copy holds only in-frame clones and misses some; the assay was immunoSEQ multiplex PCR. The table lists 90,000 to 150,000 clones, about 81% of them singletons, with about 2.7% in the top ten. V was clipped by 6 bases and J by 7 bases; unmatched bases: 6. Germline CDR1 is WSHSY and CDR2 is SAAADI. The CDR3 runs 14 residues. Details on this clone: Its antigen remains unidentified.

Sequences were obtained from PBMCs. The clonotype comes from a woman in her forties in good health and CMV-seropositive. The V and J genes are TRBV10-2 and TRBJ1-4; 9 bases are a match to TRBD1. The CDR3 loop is CASRRDRAGEKLFF. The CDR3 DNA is TGCGCCAGCAGAAGGGACAGGGCCGGTGAAAAACTGTTTTTT.